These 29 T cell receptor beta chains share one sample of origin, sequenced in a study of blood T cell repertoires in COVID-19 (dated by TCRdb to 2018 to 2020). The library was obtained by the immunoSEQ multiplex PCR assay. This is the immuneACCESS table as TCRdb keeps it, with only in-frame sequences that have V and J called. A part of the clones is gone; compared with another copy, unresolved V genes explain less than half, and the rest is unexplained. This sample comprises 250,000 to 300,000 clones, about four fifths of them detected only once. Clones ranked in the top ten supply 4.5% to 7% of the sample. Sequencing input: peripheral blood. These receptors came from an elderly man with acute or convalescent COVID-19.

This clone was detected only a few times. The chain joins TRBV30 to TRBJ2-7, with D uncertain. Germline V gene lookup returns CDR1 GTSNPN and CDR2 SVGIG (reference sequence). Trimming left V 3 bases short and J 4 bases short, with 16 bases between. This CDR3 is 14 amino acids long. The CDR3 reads CAWSAAPVLYEQYF. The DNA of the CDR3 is TGTGCCTGGAGCGCGGCTCCTGTTCTATACGAGCAGTACTTC.

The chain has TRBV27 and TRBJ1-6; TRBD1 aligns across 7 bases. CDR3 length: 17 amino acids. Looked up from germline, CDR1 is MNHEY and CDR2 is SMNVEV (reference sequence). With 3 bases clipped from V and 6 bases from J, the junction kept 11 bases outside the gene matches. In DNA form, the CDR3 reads TGTGCCAGCAGTTTTAACGGACAGGAGGTCTCTAATTCACCCCTCCACTTT. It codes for CASSFNGQEVSNSPLHF.

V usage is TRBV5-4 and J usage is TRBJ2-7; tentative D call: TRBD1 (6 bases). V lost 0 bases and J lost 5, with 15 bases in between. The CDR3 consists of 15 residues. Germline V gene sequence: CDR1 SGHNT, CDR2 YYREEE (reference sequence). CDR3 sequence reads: CASSLDGGMSDEQYF. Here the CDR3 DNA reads TGTGCCAGCAGCTTGGATGGGGGCATGTCCGACGAGCAGTACTTC.

CDR3 residues: CSVERQGRENEAFF. The DNA for the CDR3 is TGCAGCGTTGAGAGACAGGGGCGAGAGAATGAAGCTTTCTTT. V usage is TRBV29-1 and J usage is TRBJ1-1; 8 bases fit TRBD1. CDR1 and CDR2 (germline): SQVTM, ANQGSEA. Trimming at V came to 3 bases and at J to 7 bases, leaving 10 bases not matched to a gene. The CDR3 spans 14 residues. The variable domain in full, with the rest retrieved from reference TRBV29-1 and TRBJ1-1, is SAVISQKPSRDICQRGTSLTIQCQVDSQVTMMFWYRQQPGQSLTLIATANQGSEATYESGFVIDKFPISRPNLTFSTLTVSNMSPEDSSIYLCSVERQGRENEAFFGQGTRLTVV.

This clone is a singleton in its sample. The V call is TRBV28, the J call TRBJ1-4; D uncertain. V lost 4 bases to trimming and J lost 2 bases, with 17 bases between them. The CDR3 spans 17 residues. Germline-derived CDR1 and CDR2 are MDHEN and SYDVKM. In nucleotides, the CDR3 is TGTGCCAGCAGTTCACCGATGGCTGGGGAGACTAATGAAAAACTGTTTTTT. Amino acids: CASSSPMAGETNEKLFF.

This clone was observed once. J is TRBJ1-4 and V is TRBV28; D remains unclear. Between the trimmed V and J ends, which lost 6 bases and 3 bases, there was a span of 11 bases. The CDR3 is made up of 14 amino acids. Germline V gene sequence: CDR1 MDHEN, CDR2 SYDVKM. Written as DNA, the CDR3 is TGTGCCAGCAGACCCCGCGGGTCTAATGAAAAACTGTTTTTT. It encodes CASRPRGSNEKLFF.

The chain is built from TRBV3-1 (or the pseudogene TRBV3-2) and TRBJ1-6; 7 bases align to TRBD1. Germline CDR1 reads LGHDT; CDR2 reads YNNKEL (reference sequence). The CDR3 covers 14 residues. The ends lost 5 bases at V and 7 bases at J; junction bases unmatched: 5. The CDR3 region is CASSVRTGNSPLHF. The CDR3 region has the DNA TGTGCCAGCAGCGTCCGGACAGGCAATTCACCCCTCCACTTT.

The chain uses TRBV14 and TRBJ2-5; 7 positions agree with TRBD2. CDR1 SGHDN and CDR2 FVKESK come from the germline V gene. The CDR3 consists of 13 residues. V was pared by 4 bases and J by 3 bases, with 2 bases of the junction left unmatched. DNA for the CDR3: TGTGCCAGCAGCCGGGACTATAAAGAGACCCAGTACTTC. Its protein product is CASSRDYKETQYF.

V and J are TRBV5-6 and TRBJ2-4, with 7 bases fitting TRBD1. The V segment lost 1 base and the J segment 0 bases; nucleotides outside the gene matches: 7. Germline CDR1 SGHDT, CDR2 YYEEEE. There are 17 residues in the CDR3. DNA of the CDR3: TGTGCCAGCAGCTTGCTCAGGGACAGCGCAGCCAAAAACATTCAGTACTTC. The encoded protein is CASSLLRDSAAKNIQYF.

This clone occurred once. For the CDR3, the DNA is TGCGCCAGCAGCTTGGCCCAGGCTACCTCTGGAAACACCATATATTTT. It encodes CASSLAQATSGNTIYF. The chain links TRBV5-1 to TRBJ1-3; D ambiguous. Trimming took 0 bases from V and 0 from J, leaving 10 bases between them. The germline V gene has CDR1 SGHRS and CDR2 YFSETQ. The CDR3 is 16 residues long.

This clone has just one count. The DNA for the CDR3 is TGTGCCAGCAGCTTAGATCGTGTAAGCGGGAGCGGGAACAATGAGCAGTTCTTC. It is translated as CASSLDRVSGSGNNEQFF. The chain joins TRBV11-3 to TRBJ2-1; 8 bases agree with TRBD2. The CDR3 totals 18 residues. With 0 bases clipped from V and 5 bases from J, the junction kept 12 bases outside the gene matches. Germline-derived CDR1 and CDR2 are SGHNT and YENEEA.

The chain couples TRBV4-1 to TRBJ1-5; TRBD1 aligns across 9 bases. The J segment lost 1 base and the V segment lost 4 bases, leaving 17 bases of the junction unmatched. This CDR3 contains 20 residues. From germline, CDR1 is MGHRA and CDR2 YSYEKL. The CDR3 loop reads CASSRNPPTGTGTSNQPQHF. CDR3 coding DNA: TGCGCCAGCAGCCGCAATCCTCCAACCGGGACAGGGACCAGCAATCAGCCCCAGCATTTT.

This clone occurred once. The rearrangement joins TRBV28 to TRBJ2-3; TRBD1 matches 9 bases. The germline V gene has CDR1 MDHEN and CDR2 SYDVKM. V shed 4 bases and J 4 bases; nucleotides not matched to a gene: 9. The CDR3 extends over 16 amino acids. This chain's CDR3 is CASSSPGQGSPDTQYF. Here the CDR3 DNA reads TGTGCCAGCAGTTCTCCGGGACAGGGAAGCCCAGATACGCAGTATTTT. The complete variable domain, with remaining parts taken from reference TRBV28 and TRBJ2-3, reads DVKVTQSSRYLVKRTGEKVFLECVQDMDHENMFWYRQDPGLGLRLIYFSYDVKMKEKGDIPEGYSVSREKKERFSLILESASTNQTSMYLCASSSPGQGSPDTQYFGPGTRLTVL.

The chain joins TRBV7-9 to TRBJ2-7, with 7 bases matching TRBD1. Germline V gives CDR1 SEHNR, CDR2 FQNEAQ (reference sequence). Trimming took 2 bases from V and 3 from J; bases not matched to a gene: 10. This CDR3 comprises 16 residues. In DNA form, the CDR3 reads TGTGCCAGCAGCTTATCCGGTGCAGGGGGTTACTACGAGCAGTACTTC. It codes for CASSLSGAGGYYEQYF.

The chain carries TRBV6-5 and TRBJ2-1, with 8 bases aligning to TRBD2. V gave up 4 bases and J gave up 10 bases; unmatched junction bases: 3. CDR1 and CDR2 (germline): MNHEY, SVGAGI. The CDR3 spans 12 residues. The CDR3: CASSSLAGEQFF. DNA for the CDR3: TGTGCCAGCAGTTCTTTAGCGGGGGAGCAGTTCTTC.

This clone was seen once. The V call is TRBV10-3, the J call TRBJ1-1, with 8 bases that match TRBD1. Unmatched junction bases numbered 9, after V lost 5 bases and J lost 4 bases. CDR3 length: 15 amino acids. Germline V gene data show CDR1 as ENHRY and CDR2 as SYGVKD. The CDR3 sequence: CAISPSQGATTEAFF. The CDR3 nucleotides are TGTGCCATCAGTCCAAGCCAGGGGGCGACCACTGAAGCTTTCTTT.

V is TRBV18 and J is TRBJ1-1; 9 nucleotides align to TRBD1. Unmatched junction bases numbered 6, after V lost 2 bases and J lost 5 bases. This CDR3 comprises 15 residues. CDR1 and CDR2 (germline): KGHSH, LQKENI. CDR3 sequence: CASSPATGGRTEAFF. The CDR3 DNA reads TGTGCCAGCTCACCAGCGACAGGGGGACGGACTGAAGCTTTCTTT. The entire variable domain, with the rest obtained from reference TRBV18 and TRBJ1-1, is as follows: NAGVMQNPRHLVRRRGQEARLRCSPMKGHSHVYWYRQLPEEGLKFMVYLQKENIIDESGMPKERFSAEFPKEGPSILRIQQVVRGDSAAYFCASSPATGGRTEAFFGQGTRLTVV.

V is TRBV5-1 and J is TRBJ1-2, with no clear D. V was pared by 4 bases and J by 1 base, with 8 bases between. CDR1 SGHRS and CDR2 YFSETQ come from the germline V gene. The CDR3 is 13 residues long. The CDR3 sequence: CASSPGSNYGYTF. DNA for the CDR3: TGCGCCAGCAGCCCCGGGAGTAACTATGGCTACACCTTC.

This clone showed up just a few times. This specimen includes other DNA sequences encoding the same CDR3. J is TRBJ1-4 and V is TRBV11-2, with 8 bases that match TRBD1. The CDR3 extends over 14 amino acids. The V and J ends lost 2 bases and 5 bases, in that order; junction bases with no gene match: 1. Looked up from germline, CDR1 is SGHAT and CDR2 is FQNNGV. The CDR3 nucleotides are TGTGCCAGCAGCTTACAGGGGGCCAATGAAAAACTGTTTTTT. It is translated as CASSLQGANEKLFF.

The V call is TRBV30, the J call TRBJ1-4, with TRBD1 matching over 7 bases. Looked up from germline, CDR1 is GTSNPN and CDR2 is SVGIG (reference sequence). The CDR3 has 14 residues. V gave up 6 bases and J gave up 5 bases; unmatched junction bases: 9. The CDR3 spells CACTSGTANEKLFF. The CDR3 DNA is TGTGCCTGTACATCCGGGACAGCGAATGAAAAACTGTTTTTT.

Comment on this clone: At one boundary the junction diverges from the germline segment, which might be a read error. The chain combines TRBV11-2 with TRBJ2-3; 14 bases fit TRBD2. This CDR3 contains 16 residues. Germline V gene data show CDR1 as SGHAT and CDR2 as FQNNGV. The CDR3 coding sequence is TGTGCCAGCAGCTTGGGACTAGCGGGGGACACAGCTACGCAGTATTTT. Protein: CASSLGLAGDTATQYF.

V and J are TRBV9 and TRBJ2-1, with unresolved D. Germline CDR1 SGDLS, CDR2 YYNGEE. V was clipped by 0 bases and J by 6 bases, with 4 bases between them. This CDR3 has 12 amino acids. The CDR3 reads CASSVDINEQFF. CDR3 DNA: TGTGCCAGCAGCGTAGATATCAATGAGCAGTTCTTC.

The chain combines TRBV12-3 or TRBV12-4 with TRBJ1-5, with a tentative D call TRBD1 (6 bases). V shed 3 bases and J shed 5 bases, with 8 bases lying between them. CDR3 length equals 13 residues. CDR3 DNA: TGTGCCAGCAGTTTGGACAGTGATCAGCCCCAGCATTTT. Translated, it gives CASSLDSDQPQHF.

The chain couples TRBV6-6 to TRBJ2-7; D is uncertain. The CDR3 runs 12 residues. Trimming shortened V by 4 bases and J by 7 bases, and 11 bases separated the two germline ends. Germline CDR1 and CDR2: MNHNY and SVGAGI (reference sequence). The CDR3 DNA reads TGTGCCAGCAGTTCCCTCGTTAGTGAGCAGTACTTC. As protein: CASSSLVSEQYF.

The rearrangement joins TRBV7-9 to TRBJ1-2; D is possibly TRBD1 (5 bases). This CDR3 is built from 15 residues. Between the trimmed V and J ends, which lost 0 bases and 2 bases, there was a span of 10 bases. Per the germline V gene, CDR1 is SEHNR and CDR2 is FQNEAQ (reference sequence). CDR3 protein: CASSLAQGPNYGYTF. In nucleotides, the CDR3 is TGTGCCAGCAGCTTAGCGCAGGGCCCGAACTATGGCTACACCTTC.

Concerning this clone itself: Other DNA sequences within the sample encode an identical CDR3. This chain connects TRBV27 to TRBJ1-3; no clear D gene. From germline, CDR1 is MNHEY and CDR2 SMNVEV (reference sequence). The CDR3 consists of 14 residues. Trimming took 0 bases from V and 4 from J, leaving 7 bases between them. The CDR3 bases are TGTGCCAGCAGTTTATCATTCGGGGGAAACACCATATATTTT. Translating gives CASSLSFGGNTIYF.

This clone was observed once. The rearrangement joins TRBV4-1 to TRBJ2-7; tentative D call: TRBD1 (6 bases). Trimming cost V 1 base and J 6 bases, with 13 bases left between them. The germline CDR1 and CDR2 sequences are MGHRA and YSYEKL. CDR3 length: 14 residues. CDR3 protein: CASSQGQTGSEQYF. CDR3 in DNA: TGCGCCAGCAGCCAAGGCCAAACAGGGTCCGAGCAGTACTTC.

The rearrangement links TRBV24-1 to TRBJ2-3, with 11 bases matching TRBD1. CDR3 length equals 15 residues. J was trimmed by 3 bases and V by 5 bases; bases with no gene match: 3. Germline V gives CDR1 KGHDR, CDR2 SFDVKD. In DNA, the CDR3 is TGTGCCACCAGTGCGGGGACAGGGGGAACAGATACGCAGTATTTT. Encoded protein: CATSAGTGGTDTQYF.

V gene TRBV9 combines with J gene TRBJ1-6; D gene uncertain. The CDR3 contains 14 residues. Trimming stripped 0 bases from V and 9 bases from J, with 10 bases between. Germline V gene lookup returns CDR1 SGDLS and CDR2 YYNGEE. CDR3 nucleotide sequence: TGTGCCAGCAGCGTAGACGGAGGAGGTTCACCCCTCCACTTT. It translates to CASSVDGGGSPLHF.